The 15 T cell receptor beta chains given below trace back to one sample, sequenced in a study of blood T cell repertoires in COVID-19. TCRdb's table, derived via immunoSEQ multiplex PCR, lists solely in-frame clones and lacks some. The sample shows about 190,000 clones, roughly 83% of them seen only once. What was sequenced was PBMCs or T cells enriched from blood (not recorded which). The receptors come from a woman aged 25 to 39 who had recovered from COVID-19.

The J gene is TRBJ1-1, the V gene TRBV3-1 (or the pseudogene TRBV3-2); no clear D gene. Trimming removed 1 base from V and 5 bases from J, with 29 bases in between. CDR1 and CDR2 from the germline V gene are LGHDT and YNNKEL (reference sequence). The CDR3 contains 20 residues. The CDR3 DNA reads as TGTGCCAGCAGCCAAGGGATACCAATAGCAACCTTCAACCGGGAAACTGAAGCTTTCTTT. This sequence encodes CASSQGIPIATFNRETEAFF.

The V and J genes are TRBV5-4 and TRBJ2-1; 13 nucleotides agree with TRBD2. CDR3 length: 15 amino acids. Losses at the gene ends were 4 bases for V and 10 bases for J; bases not matched to a gene: 8. Germline CDR1 and CDR2: SGHNT and YYREEE (reference sequence). The CDR3 loop is CASSAPGLAGREQFF. CDR3 coding DNA: TGTGCCAGCAGCGCTCCGGGACTAGCGGGACGGGAGCAGTTCTTC.

The chain is built from TRBV9 and TRBJ2-2, with 9 bases that match TRBD1. The CDR3 extends over 15 amino acids. V lost 3 bases to trimming and J lost 3 bases; unmatched junction nucleotides: 3. Germline V lookup: CDR1 SGDLS, CDR2 YYNGEE. CDR3 residues: CASSDWTGDTGELFF. The CDR3 region has the DNA TGTGCCAGCAGCGACTGGACAGGGGACACCGGGGAGCTGTTTTTT.

The chain uses TRBV30 and TRBJ2-1; 9 bases are shared with TRBD2. CDR3 length equals 15 residues. Germline CDR1 and CDR2: GTSNPN and SVGIG (reference sequence). V dropped 3 bases and J dropped 7; count of bases not matched to a gene: 10. This chain's CDR3 is CAWRAISGRRNEQFF. The CDR3 DNA reads as TGTGCCTGGAGGGCAATAAGCGGGAGGAGGAATGAGCAGTTCTTC.

J is TRBJ2-5 and V is TRBV3-1 (or the pseudogene TRBV3-2); TRBD2 aligns across 12 bases. This CDR3 is built from 16 residues. Germline-derived CDR1 and CDR2 are LGHDT and YNNKEL (reference sequence). Losses at the gene ends were 4 bases for V and 2 bases for J; bases not matched to a gene: 5. CDR3 sequence: CASSPRLAGDQETQYF. The CDR3 DNA is TGTGCCAGCAGCCCAAGACTAGCGGGAGATCAAGAGACCCAGTACTTC.

The V and J genes are TRBV7-8 and TRBJ1-4, with a tentative D call TRBD1 (6 bases). The CDR3 is 15 amino acids. Trimming removed 2 bases at V and 8 bases at J, with 15 bases between. CDR1 SGHVS and CDR2 FQNEAQ come from the germline V gene. The CDR3 spells CASSLKQGFPEKLFF. The DNA for the CDR3 is TGTGCCAGCAGCTTAAAGCAGGGGTTTCCGGAAAAACTGTTTTTT.

The J gene is TRBJ2-7, the V gene TRBV5-3; maybe TRBD1 (6 bases). TRBV5-3 is marked as an open reading frame, function uncertain. The CDR3 is made up of 14 amino acids. V lost 1 base, J lost 2 bases, and 10 bases lay in between. The CDR3 DNA reads as TGTGCCAGAAGCTTGACAGGGAGCCCCTACGAGCAGTACTTC. This encodes CARSLTGSPYEQYF.

The CDR3 coding sequence is TGTGCCAGCAGCCCCCGAGACGGGGGTCTGAATGAGCAGTTCTTC. Its translation: CASSPRDGGLNEQFF. V gene TRBV21-1 combines with J gene TRBJ2-1; the table names TRBD2, a call not compared with the DNA. TRBV21-1 is listed as a pseudogene. The CDR3 contains 15 residues.

The J gene is TRBJ2-1, the V gene TRBV11-3, with 10 bases matching TRBD2. The V gene's germline CDR1 is SGHNT and CDR2 YENEEA. CDR3 length: 14 residues. After removal of 3 bases from V and 6 bases from J, the junction contained 2 bases not matched to a gene. CDR3 nucleotides: TGTGCCAGCAGCTTTAGCGGGAGGTCCAATGAGCAGTTCTTC. Protein sequence: CASSFSGRSNEQFF.

The chain has TRBV28 and TRBJ1-2; D not resolved. Germline V CDR1 and CDR2: MDHEN, SYDVKM. The CDR3 totals 12 residues. V lost 6 bases and J 4 bases, leaving 9 bases between the germline ends. The CDR3 coding sequence is TGTGCCAGCAGCCGGGATACCTATGGCTACACCTTC. Its translation: CASSRDTYGYTF.

As concerns this clone: Within the sample, other DNA sequences also encode this same CDR3. This sequence joins TRBV19 and TRBJ1-5; TRBD1 is a possible D gene (5 bases). Germline V gene data show CDR1 as LNHDA and CDR2 as SQIVND (reference sequence). V shed 2 bases and J shed 1 base, with 6 bases lying between them. The CDR3 extends over 14 amino acids. DNA of the CDR3: TGTGCCAGTAGTATAACAGGAAGCAATCAGCCCCAGCATTTT. Translated, it gives CASSITGSNQPQHF.

The rearrangement uses TRBV5-1 and TRBJ2-7, with TRBD2 identical over 9 bases. CDR3 length: 14 amino acids. J was trimmed by 6 bases and V by 4 bases; bases with no gene match: 8. Per the germline V gene, CDR1 is SGHRS and CDR2 is YFSETQ. The CDR3 spells CASSGGGESGEQYF. The CDR3 nucleotides read TGCGCCAGCAGCGGCGGGGGGGAGTCCGGCGAGCAGTACTTC.

This clone came up a few times. The gene calls are TRBV19 and TRBJ2-7; D perhaps matches TRBD2 (5 bases). The germline CDR1 and CDR2 sequences are LNHDA and SQIVND (reference sequence). Trimming removed 5 bases at V and 3 bases at J, with 11 bases between. The CDR3 is 13 amino acids. The CDR3 loop reads CASSSEGGYEQYF. CDR3 bases: TGTGCCAGTAGTTCCGAGGGCGGCTACGAGCAGTACTTC.

This chain uses TRBV5-1 with TRBJ2-2, with D uncertain. Germline loops: CDR1 SGHRS, CDR2 YFSETQ. This CDR3 spans 15 amino acids. Trimming shortened V by 0 bases and J by 3 bases, and 9 bases separated the two germline ends. The CDR3 DNA sequence: TGCGCCAGCAGCTTGGGTCAAACGGACACCGGGGAGCTGTTTTTT. Translation: CASSLGQTDTGELFF.

With respect to this clone: This same CDR3 is encoded by further DNA sequences in the sample. V usage is TRBV4-1 and J usage is TRBJ2-7, with D possibly being TRBD2 (6 bases). The V end was cut by 0 bases, the J end by 3 bases, with 18 bases between. CDR3 length equals 17 residues. Germline V lookup: CDR1 MGHRA, CDR2 YSYEKL. The CDR3 here is CASSQEGDGGIGYEQYF. The CDR3 DNA follows: TGCGCCAGCAGCCAAGAGGGAGATGGGGGGATCGGCTACGAGCAGTACTTC.